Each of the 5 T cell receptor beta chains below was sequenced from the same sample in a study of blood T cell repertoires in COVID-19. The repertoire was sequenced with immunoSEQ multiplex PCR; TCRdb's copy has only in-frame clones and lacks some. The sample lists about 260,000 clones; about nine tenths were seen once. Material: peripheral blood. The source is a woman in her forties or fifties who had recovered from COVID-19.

CDR3 amino acids: CASSPRQGKAMNPYEQYF. The DNA for the CDR3 is TGTGCCAGCAGCCCCCGACAGGGTAAGGCCATGAACCCCTACGAGCAGTACTTC. The chain links TRBV11-2 to TRBJ2-7, with 7 bases that match TRBD1. The CDR3 covers 18 residues. The V gene end was trimmed by 5 bases and the J gene end by 2 bases; junction bases not matched to a gene: 18. From germline, CDR1 is SGHAT and CDR2 FQNNGV.

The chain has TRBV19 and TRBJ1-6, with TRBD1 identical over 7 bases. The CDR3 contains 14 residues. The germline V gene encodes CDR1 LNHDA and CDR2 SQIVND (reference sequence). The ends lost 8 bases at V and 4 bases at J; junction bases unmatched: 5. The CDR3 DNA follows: TGTGCCAGTGGTACAGGGGTATATAATTCACCCCTCCACTTT. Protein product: CASGTGVYNSPLHF.

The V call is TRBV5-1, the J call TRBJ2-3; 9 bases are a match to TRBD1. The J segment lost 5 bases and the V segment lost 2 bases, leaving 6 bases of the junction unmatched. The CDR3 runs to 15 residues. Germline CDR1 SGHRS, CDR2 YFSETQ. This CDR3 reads CASSLMGQGGDTQYF. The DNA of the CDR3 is TGCGCCAGCAGCTTAATGGGACAGGGAGGAGATACGCAGTATTTT. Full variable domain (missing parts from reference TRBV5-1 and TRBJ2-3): KAGVTQTPRYLIKTRGQQVTLSCSPISGHRSVSWYQQTPGQGLQFLFEYFSETQRNKGNFPGRFSGRQFSNSRSEMNVSTLELGDSALYLCASSLMGQGGDTQYFGPGTRLTVL.

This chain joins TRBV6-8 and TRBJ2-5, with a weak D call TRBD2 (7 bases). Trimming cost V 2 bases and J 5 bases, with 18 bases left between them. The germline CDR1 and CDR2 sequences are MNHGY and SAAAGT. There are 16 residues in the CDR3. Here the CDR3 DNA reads TGTGCCAGCAGTTACAAGGGGGGGACCCCCTGCGAGACCCAGTACTTC. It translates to CASSYKGGTPCETQYF.

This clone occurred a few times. This CDR3 reads CASSLEGQGGDQPQHF. Written as DNA, the CDR3 is TGTGCCAGCAGCTTAGAGGGGCAGGGAGGTGATCAGCCCCAGCATTTT. The chain joins TRBV7-8 to TRBJ1-5; maybe TRBD1 (5 bases). Germline loops: CDR1 SGHVS, CDR2 FQNEAQ. This CDR3 contains 16 residues. V was cut by 1 base and J by 5 bases, with 15 bases left in between.